These T cell receptor beta chains were read from a single sample in a study of blood T cells in healthy people across ages. One entry per CDR3 protein, called by TCRdb with MiXCR from the 5' RACE reads. Of roughly 1.5 million distinct CDR3 sequences in the sample, around 40% were seen once. What was sequenced was blood. All receptors come from a woman younger than 35 in good health. The CDR3 runs from the conserved cysteine through the conserved F or W. A D gene is named only where the DNA matches it firmly. Not all rows give a size; the values are once, few, many and, for expanded clones, a class.

j_call: TRBJ2-7
clone_size: few
d_call: .
v_call: TRBV5-1
cdr3_aa: CASSPYGSGYEQYF
cdr3_nt: TGCGCCAGCAGCCCCTACGGTAGCGGCTACGAGCAGTACTTC

j_call: TRBJ2-2
clone_size: few
d_call: .
v_call: TRBV29-1
cdr3_aa: CSVDDATGELFF
cdr3_nt: TGCAGCGTTGACGACGCCACCGGGGAGCTGTTTTTT

j_call: TRBJ2-7
clone_size: .
d_call: TRBD1
v_call: TRBV6-1
cdr3_aa: CASRVGGQGLYEQYF
cdr3_nt: TGTGCCAGCAGAGTGGGGGGACAGGGTTTATACGAGCAGTACTTC

j_call: TRBJ2-3
clone_size: .
d_call: TRBD2
v_call: TRBV7-2
cdr3_aa: CASSFDSGGGRDTQYF
cdr3_nt: TGCGCCAGCAGCTTTGACAGCGGGGGGGGGAGAGATACGCAGTATTTT

j_call: TRBJ2-1
clone_size: .
d_call: TRBD2
v_call: TRBV27
cdr3_aa: CASSRTGTSGASSYDEQFF
cdr3_nt: TGTGCCAGCAGTCGTACCGGGACTAGCGGGGCTTCCTCCTACGATGAGCAGTTCTTC

j_call: TRBJ2-3
clone_size: few
d_call: TRBD2
v_call: TRBV25-1
cdr3_aa: CASSELTGTSGGADTQYF
cdr3_nt: TGTGCCAGCAGTGAATTGACTGGGACTAGCGGGGGGGCGGATACGCAGTATTTT

j_call: TRBJ2-1
clone_size: .
d_call: .
v_call: TRBV4-2
cdr3_aa: CASSQSYIAPSGYEQFF
cdr3_nt: TGTGCCAGCAGCCAGTCGTACATTGCGCCCTCGGGCTATGAGCAGTTCTTC

j_call: TRBJ1-4
clone_size: .
d_call: .
v_call: TRBV27
cdr3_aa: CASSLWQGNEKLFF
cdr3_nt: TGTGCCAGCAGTTTATGGCAGGGGAATGAAAAACTGTTTTTT

j_call: TRBJ1-4
clone_size: .
d_call: .
v_call: TRBV7-9
cdr3_aa: CASSQYATNEKLFF
cdr3_nt: TGTGCCAGCAGCCAGTACGCAACTAATGAAAAACTGTTTTTT

j_call: TRBJ1-2
clone_size: .
d_call: .
v_call: TRBV4-3
cdr3_aa: CASSQVDRTNYGYTF
cdr3_nt: TGCGCCAGCAGCCAAGTAGACAGGACTAACTATGGCTACACCTTC